A single sample is the source of the 21 T cell receptor beta chains below, sequenced in a study of T-cell reconstitution after alpha-beta-depleted transplantation in children. Preparing the TCRbeta library involved the use of unique molecular identifiers. TCRdb re-derived calls from the PCR reads in MiXCR, one entry per CDR3 protein. The sample includes about 110,000 distinct CDR3 sequences, about a tenth of them seen just once. The source material was PBMCs from the stem cell graft donor, sampled from the stem cell graft. Receptors were obtained from a human donor who donated a stem cell graft to a child with acute lymphoblastic leukemia.

This clonotype appeared many times. The chain is built from TRBV20-1 and TRBJ1-6; D is perhaps TRBD1 (5 bases). Germline V gene sequence: CDR1 DFQATT, CDR2 SNEGSKA (reference sequence). CDR3 length: 16 residues. With 1 base removed from V and 0 bases from J, the gap between germline ends came to 10 bases. CDR3 nucleotide sequence: TGCAGTGCTAGAGGGGTGGGGCCCTCCTATAATTCACCCCTCCACTTT. This translates into CSARGVGPSYNSPLHF.

This clonotype was detected ten times or more. CDR3 sequence: CASSTHRGGEQYF. Here the CDR3 DNA reads TGTGCCAGCAGTACCCACAGGGGCGGCGAGCAGTACTTC. The chain carries TRBV12-3 or TRBV12-4 and TRBJ2-7, with 7 positions matching TRBD1. The length of the CDR3 is 13 residues. The trim removed 5 bases at V and 6 bases at J, leaving 7 bases unmatched.

This clonotype was recorded at least ten times. The chain links TRBV7-2 to TRBJ2-7, with 14 positions matching TRBD2. In germline, CDR1 is SGHTA, CDR2 FQGNSA. The CDR3 has 17 amino acids. Germline trimming cut 4 bases from V and 2 bases from J; bases unmatched to any gene: 7. CDR3 sequence: CASSSGLAGDHAYEQYF. CDR3 nucleotide sequence: TGTGCCAGCAGCTCGGGACTAGCGGGGGACCACGCCTACGAGCAGTACTTC.

This clonotype was recorded many times. V gene TRBV5-1 combines with J gene TRBJ2-7, with D tentatively TRBD1 (6 bases). Germline lookup yields CDR1 SGHRS and CDR2 YFSETQ. Between the trimmed V and J ends, which lost 0 bases and 1 base, there was a span of 8 bases. The CDR3 is 14 amino acids. CDR3 DNA sequence: TGCGCCAGCAGCTTGGTGGGGGCATCCTACGAGCAGTACTTC. It is translated as CASSLVGASYEQYF. Full variable domain (remainder filled in from reference TRBV5-1 and TRBJ2-7): KAGVTQTPRYLIKTRGQQVTLSCSPISGHRSVSWYQQTPGQGLQFLFEYFSETQRNKGNFPGRFSGRQFSNSRSEMNVSTLELGDSALYLCASSLVGASYEQYFGPGTRLTVT.

This clonotype showed up many times. The gene calls are TRBV9 and TRBJ2-3; tentatively, D is TRBD2 (6 bases). Germline CDR1 and CDR2: SGDLS and YYNGEE. Trimming cost V 4 bases and J 0 bases, with 15 bases left between them. The CDR3 is made up of 16 amino acids. CDR3 residues: CASSPSGGTSTDTQYF. The CDR3 DNA is TGTGCCAGCAGCCCGAGTGGAGGGACTAGCACAGATACGCAGTATTTT.

Remarks on this clonotype: A much larger clonotype is one base distant, so this may be a read error. The J gene is TRBJ2-2, the V gene TRBV5-1; D is perhaps TRBD2 (6 bases). The CDR3 sequence is 15 residues long. Germline lookup yields CDR1 SGHRS and CDR2 YFSETQ. The CDR3 spells CASSRLLRGTAELFF. The CDR3 coding sequence is TGCGCCAGCAGCCGACTACTGCGGGGCACCGCGGAGCTGTTTTTT.

This clonotype has ten or more counts. The gene calls are TRBV7-2 and TRBJ2-7; D not resolved. Trimming pared 5 bases from V and 3 bases from J, leaving 5 bases between. The CDR3 has 11 residues. Germline-derived CDR1 and CDR2 are SGHTA and FQGNSA. The CDR3 protein is CASSNHYEQYF. The CDR3 DNA reads as TGTGCCAGCAGCAATCACTACGAGCAGTACTTC.

This clonotype was found a few times. V gene TRBV30 combines with J gene TRBJ1-5; D is unclear. Germline V gives CDR1 GTSNPN, CDR2 SVGIG (reference sequence). The V and J ends lost 1 base and 4 bases respectively, with 11 bases between them. The CDR3 runs 14 residues. The CDR3 loop reads CAWSAGGVNQPQHF. The CDR3 coding sequence is TGTGCCTGGAGTGCCGGCGGGGTAAATCAGCCCCAGCATTTT.

At least ten counts were recorded for this clonotype. V gene TRBV28 combines with J gene TRBJ1-1; D not certain. V was pared by 3 bases and J by 5 bases, with 10 bases between. CDR3 length equals 13 residues. The germline gives CDR1 MDHEN, CDR2 SYDVKM. The CDR3 nucleotides read TGTGCCAGCAGTTTCGGGAGAGCGACTGAAGCTTTCTTT. Translated: CASSFGRATEAFF.

This clonotype was counted only a few times. The genes are TRBV7-2 and TRBJ2-2; 7 nucleotides match TRBD2. Germline assignment: CDR1 SGHTA and CDR2 FQGNSA. This CDR3 region has 17 residues. V lost 2 bases to trimming and J lost 0 bases; unmatched junction nucleotides: 6. This CDR3 reads CASSLRVGGANTGELFF. The CDR3 DNA reads as TGTGCCAGCAGCTTAAGGGTTGGGGGGGCGAACACCGGGGAGCTGTTTTTT.

This clonotype was observed many times. V is TRBV20-1 and J is TRBJ2-6; D is unresolved. Germline CDR1 is DFQATT and CDR2 is SNEGSKA (reference sequence). Trimming removed 3 bases at V and 0 bases at J, with 3 bases between. CDR3 length equals 13 residues. The CDR3 loop reads CSARGSGANVLTF. The CDR3 nucleotides read TGCAGTGCTAGGGGCTCTGGGGCCAACGTCCTGACTTTC.

This clonotype was seen ten or more times. The chain employs TRBV7-9 and TRBJ1-2, with TRBD1 matching over 7 bases. The CDR3 contains 13 residues. Trimming cost V 6 bases and J 4 bases; bases outside gene matches: 5. Germline V gives CDR1 SEHNR, CDR2 FQNEAQ (reference sequence). The CDR3 DNA reads as TGTGCCAGCAGGACGACAGGGACCTATGGCTACACCTTC. Translation: CASRTTGTYGYTF.

The rearrangement uses TRBV20-1 and TRBJ2-2, with D uncertain. The germline V gene encodes CDR1 DFQATT and CDR2 SNEGSKA (reference sequence). This CDR3 contains 13 residues. Trimming left V 2 bases short and J 8 bases short, with 12 bases between. The CDR3 is CSARPGLTGELFF. The CDR3 coding sequence is TGCAGTGCTAGACCGGGTCTCACGGGGGAGCTGTTTTTT.

This clonotype has ten or more counts. The genes are TRBV20-1 and TRBJ2-3; TRBD2 matches 8 bases. The CDR3 loop spans 15 amino acids. Losses at the gene ends were 5 bases for V and 4 bases for J; bases not matched to a gene: 11. In germline, CDR1 is DFQATT, CDR2 SNEGSKA (reference sequence). Here the CDR3 DNA reads TGCAGTGCTCGGGACCGGGAGGGCCTTCCAGATACGCAGTATTTT. It translates to CSARDREGLPDTQYF.

This clonotype showed up many times. V usage is TRBV7-9 and J usage is TRBJ1-2, with 9 bases identical to TRBD1. Germline CDR1 is SEHNR and CDR2 is FQNEAQ (reference sequence). J lost 6 bases, V lost 4 bases, and 15 bases had no gene match. There are 17 residues in the CDR3. CDR3 region: CASSSFAPVGQGNGYTF. The CDR3 DNA follows: TGTGCCAGCAGCTCTTTTGCCCCAGTAGGACAGGGGAATGGCTACACCTTC.

A note on this clonotype: This sequence may be a read error, since a much larger clone differs from it by one base. This rearrangement joins TRBV28 to TRBJ2-4; tentative D call: TRBD1 (5 bases). Germline values: CDR1 MDHEN, CDR2 SYDVKM. CDR3 size: 14 residues. The CDR3 DNA reads TGTGCCTGCAGTTTCCAGGGAGCCAAAAACATTCAGTACTTC. It encodes CACSFQGAKNIQYF.

This clonotype has more than one count but fewer than ten. A much larger clone differs by one base, so this may be a read error. V gene TRBV5-4 combines with J gene TRBJ2-1; 8 bases are a match to TRBD2. J lost 2 bases, V lost 2 bases, and 3 bases had no gene match. Germline lookup yields CDR1 SGHNT and CDR2 YYREEE (reference sequence). This CDR3 is built from 15 residues. The CDR3 coding sequence is TGTGCCAGCAGCTTAGCTAGCGGGCCCTACAATGAGCAGTTCTTC. It specifies CASSLASGPYNEQFF.

CDR3 sequence reads: CASNLAGGPSSEQYF. The CDR3 DNA is TGTGCCAGCAACTTAGCGGGAGGGCCGAGTAGCGAGCAGTACTTC. The rearrangement links TRBV21-1 to TRBJ2-7; the table's D call, TRBD2, was not checked against the DNA. TRBV21-1 is shown as a pseudogene. The length of the CDR3 is 15 residues.

This clonotype was counted ten times or more. The rearrangement uses TRBV9 and TRBJ2-2, with 8 nucleotides matching TRBD1. CDR3 size: 16 residues. The V segment lost 0 bases and the J segment 1 base; nucleotides outside the gene matches: 2. Germline values: CDR1 SGDLS, CDR2 YYNGEE. CDR3 amino acids: CASSVVTGGNTGELFF. As DNA, the CDR3 is TGTGCCAGCAGCGTAGTCACAGGGGGGAACACCGGGGAGCTGTTTTTT.

This clonotype was observed at least ten times. This chain links TRBV6-1 with TRBJ2-5; 7 bases are a match to TRBD1. V gave up 5 bases and J gave up 6 bases; unmatched junction bases: 9. Germline V gene lookup returns CDR1 MNHNS and CDR2 SASEGT. The CDR3 is 14 residues long. The CDR3 coding sequence is TGTGCCAGCAGTCAAGGACAGGCCTTGAAGACCCAGTACTTC. It translates to CASSQGQALKTQYF.

This clonotype was detected many times. The genes are TRBV25-1 and TRBJ2-7; TRBD1 is a possible D gene (5 bases). Trimming took 5 bases from V and 2 from J, leaving 13 bases between them. The CDR3 sequence is 14 residues long. Looked up from germline, CDR1 is MGHDK and CDR2 is SYGVNS. In DNA form, the CDR3 reads TGTGCCAGCAGTCCCGGCAGGGCGGCCTACGAGCAGTACTTC. Its protein product is CASSPGRAAYEQYF.